This entry is about one T cell receptor (beta chain). CDR1 is LGHDT, CDR2 YNNKEL, per germline (reference sequence). CDR3 length: 19 residues. Trimming removed 0 bases from V and 2 bases from J, with 20 bases in between. The data are from a study of T cells in Graves' hyperthyroidism and ophthalmopathy. TCR beta CDR3 region amplification was performed from RNA transcripts. First-round RT-PCR targeting the TCR CDR3 was performed with the HTBI primer set. A single record per CDR3 protein comes from TCRdb applying MiXCR to the multiplex PCR reads. The data contain about 590,000 distinct CDR3 sequences, about a sixth of them singletons.

J is TRBJ1-5 and V is TRBV3-1, with D possibly being TRBD1 (6 bases). The sequenced sample consisted of blood. The receptor was derived from a woman aged 30 to 39 with Graves' hyperthyroidism. The CDR3 loop is CASSQDGGRGPTGNQPQHF. Written as DNA, the CDR3 is TGTGCCAGCAGCCAAGATGGTGGCAGGGGTCCAACCGGCAATCAGCCCCAGCATTTT.